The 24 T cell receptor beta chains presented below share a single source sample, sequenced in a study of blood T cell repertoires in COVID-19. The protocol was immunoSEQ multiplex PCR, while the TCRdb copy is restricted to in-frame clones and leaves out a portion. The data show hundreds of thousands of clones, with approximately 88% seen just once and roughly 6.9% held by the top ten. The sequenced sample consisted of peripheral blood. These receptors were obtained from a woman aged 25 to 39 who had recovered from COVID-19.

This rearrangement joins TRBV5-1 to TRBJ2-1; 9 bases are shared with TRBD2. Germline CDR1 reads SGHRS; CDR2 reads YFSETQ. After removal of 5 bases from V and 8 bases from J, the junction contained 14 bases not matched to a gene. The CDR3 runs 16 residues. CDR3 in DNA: TGCGCCAGCAGTCCTCCTCTGGCGGGGGGGCCGGATGAGCAGTTCTTC. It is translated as CASSPPLAGGPDEQFF.

In DNA, the CDR3 is TGTGCCAGCAGCCAAGCCGGGACAGGGGTGGAGTATGGCTACACCTTC. As protein: CASSQAGTGVEYGYTF. The chain is built from TRBV4-2 and TRBJ1-2, with TRBD1 identical over 10 bases. The germline gives CDR1 LGHNA, CDR2 YNFKEQ. The CDR3 extends over 16 amino acids. Trimming removed 1 base from V and 5 bases from J; junction bases left unmatched: 7.

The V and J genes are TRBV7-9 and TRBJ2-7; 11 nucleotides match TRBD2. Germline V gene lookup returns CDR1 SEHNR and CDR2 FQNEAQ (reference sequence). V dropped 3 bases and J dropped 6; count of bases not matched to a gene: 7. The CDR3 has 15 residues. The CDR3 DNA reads TGTGCCAGCAGCTTTGCTAGCGGGGGGTACGTCGAGCAGTACTTC. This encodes CASSFASGGYVEQYF.

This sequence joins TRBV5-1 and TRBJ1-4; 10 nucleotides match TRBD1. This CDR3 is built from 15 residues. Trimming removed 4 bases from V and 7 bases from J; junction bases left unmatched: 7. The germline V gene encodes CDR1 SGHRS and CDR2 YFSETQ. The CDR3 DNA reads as TGCGCCAGCAGCCCAGGGACAGGGGAAGGTGAAAAACTGTTTTTT. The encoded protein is CASSPGTGEGEKLFF.

CDR3 region: CASSPRTSVQETQYF. The DNA for the CDR3 is TGTGCCAGCAGCCCCCGGACTAGCGTCCAAGAGACCCAGTACTTC. The V gene is TRBV9, the J gene TRBJ2-5; TRBD2 matches at 9 bases. CDR3 length: 15 amino acids. Germline V lookup: CDR1 SGDLS, CDR2 YYNGEE. The ends lost 4 bases at V and 1 base at J; junction bases unmatched: 5.

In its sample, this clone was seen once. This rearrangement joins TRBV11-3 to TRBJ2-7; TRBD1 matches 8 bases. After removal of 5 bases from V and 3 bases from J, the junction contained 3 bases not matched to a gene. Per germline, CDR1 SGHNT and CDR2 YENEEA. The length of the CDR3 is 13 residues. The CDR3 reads CASSPGTGYEQYF. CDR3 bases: TGTGCCAGCAGCCCCGGGACAGGCTACGAGCAGTACTTC.

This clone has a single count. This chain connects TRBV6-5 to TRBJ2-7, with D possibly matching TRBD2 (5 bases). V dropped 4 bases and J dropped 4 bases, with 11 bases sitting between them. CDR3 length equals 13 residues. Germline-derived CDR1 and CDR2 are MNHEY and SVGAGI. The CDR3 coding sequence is TGTGCCAGCAGTTCCGCGGGCGGTTACGAGCAGTACTTC. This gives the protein CASSSAGGYEQYF.

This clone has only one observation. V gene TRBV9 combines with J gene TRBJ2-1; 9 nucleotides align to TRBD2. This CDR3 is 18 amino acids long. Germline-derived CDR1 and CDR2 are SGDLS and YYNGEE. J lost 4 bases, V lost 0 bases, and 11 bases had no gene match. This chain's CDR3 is CASSVALGSGGQYNEQFF. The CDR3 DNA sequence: TGTGCCAGCAGCGTAGCTCTCGGTAGCGGGGGCCAATACAATGAGCAGTTCTTC.

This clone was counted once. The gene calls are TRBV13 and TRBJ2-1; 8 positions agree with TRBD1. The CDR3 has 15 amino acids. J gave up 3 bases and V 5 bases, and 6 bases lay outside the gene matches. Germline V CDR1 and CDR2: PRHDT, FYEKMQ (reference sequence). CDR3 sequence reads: CASSQSGGGYNEQFF. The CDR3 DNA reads TGTGCCAGCAGCCAATCAGGGGGCGGCTACAATGAGCAGTTCTTC.

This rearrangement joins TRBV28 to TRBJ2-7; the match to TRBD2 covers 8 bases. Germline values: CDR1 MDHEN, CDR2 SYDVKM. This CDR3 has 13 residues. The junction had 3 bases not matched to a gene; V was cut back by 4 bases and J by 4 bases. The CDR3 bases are TGTGCCAGCAGTTACGGGGGGGCTTACGAGCAGTACTTC. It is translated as CASSYGGAYEQYF.

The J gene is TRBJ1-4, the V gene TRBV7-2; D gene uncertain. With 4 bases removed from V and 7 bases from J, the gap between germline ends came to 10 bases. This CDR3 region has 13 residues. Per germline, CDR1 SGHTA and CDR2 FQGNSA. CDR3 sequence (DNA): TGTGCCAGCAGCTCCGGGAATGGTGAAAAACTGTTTTTT. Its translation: CASSSGNGEKLFF.

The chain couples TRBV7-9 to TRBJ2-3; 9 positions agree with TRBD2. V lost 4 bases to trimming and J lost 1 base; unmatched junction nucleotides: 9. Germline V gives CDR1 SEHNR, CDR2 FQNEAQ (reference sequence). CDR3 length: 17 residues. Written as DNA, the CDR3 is TGTGCCAGCAGCTCTAAAAGGGCTAGCGGGGGCACAGATACGCAGTATTTT. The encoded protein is CASSSKRASGGTDTQYF.

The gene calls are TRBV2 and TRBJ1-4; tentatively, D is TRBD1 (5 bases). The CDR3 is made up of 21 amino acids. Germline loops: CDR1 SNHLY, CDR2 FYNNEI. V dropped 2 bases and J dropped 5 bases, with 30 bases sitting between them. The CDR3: CASSEPGTEGAVGIGNEKLFF. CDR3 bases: TGTGCCAGCAGTGAACCCGGGACGGAGGGAGCGGTGGGAATAGGGAATGAAAAACTGTTTTTT.

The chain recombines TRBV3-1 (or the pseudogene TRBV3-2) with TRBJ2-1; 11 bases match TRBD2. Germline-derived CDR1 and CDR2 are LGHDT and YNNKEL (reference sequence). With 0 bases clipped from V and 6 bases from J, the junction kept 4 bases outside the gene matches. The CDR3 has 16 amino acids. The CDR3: CASSQDRLAGGNEQFF. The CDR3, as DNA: TGTGCCAGCAGCCAAGATCGTCTAGCGGGGGGCAATGAGCAGTTCTTC.

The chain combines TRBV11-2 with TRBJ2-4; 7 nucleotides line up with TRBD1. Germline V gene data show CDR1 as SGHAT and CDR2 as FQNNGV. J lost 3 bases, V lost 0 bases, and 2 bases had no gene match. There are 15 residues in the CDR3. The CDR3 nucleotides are TGTGCCAGCAGCTTAGACCGGGACAGCAAAAACATTCAGTACTTC. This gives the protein CASSLDRDSKNIQYF.

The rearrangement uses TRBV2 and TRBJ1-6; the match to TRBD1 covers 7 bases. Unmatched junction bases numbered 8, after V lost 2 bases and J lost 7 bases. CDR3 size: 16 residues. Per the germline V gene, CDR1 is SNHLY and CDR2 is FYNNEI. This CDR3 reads CASSEKGASLNSPLHF. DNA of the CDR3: TGTGCCAGCAGTGAAAAGGGGGCGAGTTTGAATTCACCCCTCCACTTT.

CDR3 nucleotide sequence: TGTGCCATCAGCGGAACGAGGGAAGAGACCCAGTACTTC. It translates to CAISGTREETQYF. This chain links TRBV10-3 with TRBJ2-5; D possibly corresponds to TRBD2 (5 bases). Trimming stripped 6 bases from V and 3 bases from J, with 11 bases between. The CDR3 extends over 13 amino acids. CDR1 and CDR2 from the germline V gene are ENHRY and SYGVKD.

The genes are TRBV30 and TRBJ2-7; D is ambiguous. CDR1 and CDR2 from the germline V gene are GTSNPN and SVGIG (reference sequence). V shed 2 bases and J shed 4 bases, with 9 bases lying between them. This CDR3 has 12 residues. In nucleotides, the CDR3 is TGTGCCTGGAGTTCGAACACGTACGAGCAGTACTTC. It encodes CAWSSNTYEQYF.

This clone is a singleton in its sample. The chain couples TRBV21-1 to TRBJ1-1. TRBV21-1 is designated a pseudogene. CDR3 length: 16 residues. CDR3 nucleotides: TGTGCCAGCAGCATAGGAGGAAAGGGAAGTAACACTGAAGCTTTCTTT. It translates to CASSIGGKGSNTEAFF.

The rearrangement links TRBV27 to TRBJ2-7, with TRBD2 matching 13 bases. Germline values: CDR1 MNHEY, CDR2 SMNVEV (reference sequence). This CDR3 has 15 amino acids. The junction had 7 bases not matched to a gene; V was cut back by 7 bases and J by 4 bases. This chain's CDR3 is CASTRTSGGLYEQYF. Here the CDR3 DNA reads TGTGCCAGCACCCGGACTAGCGGGGGACTGTACGAGCAGTACTTC.

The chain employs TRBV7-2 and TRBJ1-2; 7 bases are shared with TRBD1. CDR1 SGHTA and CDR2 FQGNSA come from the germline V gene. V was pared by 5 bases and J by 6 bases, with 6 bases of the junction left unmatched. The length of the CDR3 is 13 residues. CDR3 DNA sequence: TGTGCCAGCAGCCAAACACAGGGGAATGGCTACACCTTC. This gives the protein CASSQTQGNGYTF.

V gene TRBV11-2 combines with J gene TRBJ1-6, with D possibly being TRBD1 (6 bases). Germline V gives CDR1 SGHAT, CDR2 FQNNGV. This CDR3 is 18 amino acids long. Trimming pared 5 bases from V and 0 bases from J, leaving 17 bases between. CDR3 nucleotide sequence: TGTGCCAGCAGCCCCGACCGGGGGGCGAGCTCCTATAATTCACCCCTCCACTTT. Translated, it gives CASSPDRGASSYNSPLHF. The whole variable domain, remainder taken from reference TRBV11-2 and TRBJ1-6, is EAGVAQSPRYKIIEKRQSVAFWCNPISGHATLYWYQQILGQGPKLLIQFQNNGVVDDSQLPKDRFSAERLKGVDSTLKIQPAKLEDSAVYLCASSPDRGASSYNSPLHFGNGTRLTVT.

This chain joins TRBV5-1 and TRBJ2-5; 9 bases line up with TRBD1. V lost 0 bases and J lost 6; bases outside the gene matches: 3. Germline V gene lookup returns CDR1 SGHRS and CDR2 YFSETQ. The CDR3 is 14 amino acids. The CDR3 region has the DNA TGCGCCAGCAGCTTGGAACAGGGGGCGAAGACCCAGTACTTC. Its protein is CASSLEQGAKTQYF.

The DNA of the CDR3 is TGTGCCAGCAGTTTTTACAGGGGAAGTGGCTACACCTTC. Amino acid sequence: CASSFYRGSGYTF. The rearrangement links TRBV2 to TRBJ1-2, with 7 bases fitting TRBD1. With V trimmed by 5 bases and J by 7 bases, 7 bases remained unmatched. The germline CDR1 and CDR2 sequences are SNHLY and FYNNEI. The CDR3 is 13 residues long.